The sequence of this T cell receptor (beta chain) was determined in a study of blood T cell repertoires in COVID-19. Overall study: Specimens from acute and convalescent COVID-19 originated in the United States, Italy and Spain. Nucleic acid was either cDNA or gDNA, and it came from T cells, B-cell-depleted T cells, or PBMCs.

Original methodology: Using reference gene primer amplification, nucleated cell counts were estimated. Here immunoSEQ multiplex PCR was the method, and the copy in TCRdb shows in-frame clones only, minus some. The V and J calls and the clone size are those of that table, but D and trimming were determined from the DNA. The sample has 140,000 to 150,000 clones; about 89% are singletons. Trimming removed 6 bases from V and 7 bases from J; junction bases left unmatched: 6. Germline-derived CDR1 and CDR2 are ENHRY and SYGVKD. The CDR3 extends over 14 amino acids. The sample taken for sequencing was peripheral blood. The sequence was obtained from a man aged 50 to 59 who had recovered from COVID-19. The genes are TRBV10-3 and TRBJ1-6, with 7 bases matching TRBD1. The CDR3 nucleotides read TGTGCCATCAGCAAAGAGGGGGCGAATTCACCCCTCCACTTT. The encoded protein is CAISKEGANSPLHF.